Each of the 18 T cell receptor beta chains below was sequenced from the same sample in a study of blood T cell repertoires in COVID-19. Some clones are missing from TCRdb's copy, which holds only in-frame ones; the method was immunoSEQ multiplex PCR. The sample contains about 160,000 clones, roughly 80% of which appear only once. The source material was peripheral blood. The receptors here all came from a woman aged 80 or over with acute or convalescent COVID-19.

The chain combines TRBV11-3 with TRBJ1-1; D gene ambiguous. V lost 4 bases and J 9 bases, leaving 15 bases between the germline ends. The CDR3 runs 13 residues. The germline V gene encodes CDR1 SGHNT and CDR2 YENEEA. The CDR3: CASSSTREEKAFF. The DNA of the CDR3 is TGTGCCAGCAGCTCCACTAGGGAGGAGAAAGCTTTCTTT.

The CDR3 loop reads CATSDEQGAKNEQFF. The CDR3 region has the DNA TGTGCCACCAGTGACGAACAGGGAGCAAAGAATGAGCAGTTCTTC. This chain uses TRBV24-1 with TRBJ2-1, with TRBD1 as a possible D gene (6 bases). Per the germline V gene, CDR1 is KGHDR and CDR2 is SFDVKD. The V and J ends lost 4 bases and 7 bases respectively, with 16 bases between them. The CDR3 has 15 amino acids.

This clone was found a few times. V and J are TRBV7-3 and TRBJ2-3; 9 bases agree with TRBD2. V shed 3 bases, J shed 3 bases, and the junction held 4 bases outside the gene matches. CDR1 and CDR2 from the germline V gene are SGHTA and FQGTGA. The CDR3 is made up of 15 amino acids. The CDR3 DNA follows: TGTGCCAGCAGCTTCCATAGCGGGGGTACAGATACGCAGTATTTT. Protein product: CASSFHSGGTDTQYF.

J is TRBJ2-3 and V is TRBV5-1; 10 bases are shared with TRBD2. With 4 bases clipped from V and 4 bases from J, the junction kept 9 bases outside the gene matches. The CDR3 runs 16 residues. Germline CDR1 is SGHRS and CDR2 is YFSETQ. CDR3 loop: CASSPASGSYPDTQYF. The CDR3 region has the DNA TGCGCCAGCAGCCCCGCTAGCGGGAGTTATCCAGATACGCAGTATTTT. The full variable domain, completed using reference TRBV5-1 and TRBJ2-3, is KAGVTQTPRYLIKTRGQQVTLSCSPISGHRSVSWYQQTPGQGLQFLFEYFSETQRNKGNFPGRFSGRQFSNSRSEMNVSTLELGDSALYLCASSPASGSYPDTQYFGPGTRLTVL.

This chain connects TRBV19 to TRBJ2-5; possibly TRBD1 for D (5 bases). V gave up 5 bases and J gave up 5 bases, with 18 bases separating them. The CDR3 runs to 15 residues. Looked up from germline, CDR1 is LNHDA and CDR2 is SQIVND (reference sequence). The CDR3 loop reads CASSLGVRTSETQYF. The CDR3 DNA reads TGTGCCAGTAGTTTAGGGGTGAGGACAAGCGAGACCCAGTACTTC.

This clone was seen a handful of times. This chain links TRBV4-3 with TRBJ1-5; no definite D call. V shed 0 bases and J shed 5 bases, with 8 bases lying between them. The CDR3 has 14 amino acids. The germline CDR1 and CDR2 sequences are LGHNA and YSLEER. This chain's CDR3 is CASSQDFGDQPQHF. As DNA, the CDR3 is TGCGCCAGCAGCCAAGACTTTGGAGATCAGCCCCAGCATTTT.

The genes are TRBV3-1 (or the pseudogene TRBV3-2) and TRBJ2-2; tentative D call: TRBD2 (6 bases). The germline V gene encodes CDR1 LGHDT and CDR2 YNNKEL (reference sequence). V was trimmed by 9 bases and J by 1 base, leaving 9 bases between them. This CDR3 has 13 amino acids. DNA for the CDR3: TGTGCCAGTCGGCGGGAGAACACCGGGGAGCTGTTTTTT. It codes for CASRRENTGELFF.

This clone was seen a few times. The chain recombines TRBV2 with TRBJ2-1; TRBD1 matches 7 bases. The CDR3 consists of 14 residues. CDR1 and CDR2 (germline): SNHLY, FYNNEI. V lost 5 bases and J lost 8; bases outside the gene matches: 9. The CDR3 DNA follows: TGTGCCAGCAGTATAGACAGGGTCAGGGATGAGCAGTTCTTC. Its protein is CASSIDRVRDEQFF.

The chain carries TRBV5-1 and TRBJ2-1; D perhaps matches TRBD1 (6 bases). V was clipped by 0 bases and J by 5 bases, with 15 bases between them. CDR1 is SGHRS and CDR2 is YFSETQ in the germline V gene. This CDR3 is 16 amino acids long. The CDR3 protein is CASSLGQARMNNEQFF. The CDR3 bases are TGCGCCAGCAGCTTGGGACAGGCTCGGATGAACAATGAGCAGTTCTTC.

The chain employs TRBV5-4 and TRBJ2-7, with 14 bases identical to TRBD2. This CDR3 spans 15 amino acids. Germline V gene data show CDR1 as SGHNT and CDR2 as YYREEE (reference sequence). V was clipped by 4 bases and J by 6 bases; unmatched bases: 6. CDR3 in amino acids: CASSRLAGGPSEQYF. The CDR3 DNA reads TGTGCCAGCAGCCGACTAGCGGGAGGGCCCTCCGAGCAGTACTTC.

V usage is TRBV7-2 and J usage is TRBJ2-4; D uncertain. Trimming cost V 0 bases and J 1 base, with 7 bases left between them. CDR3 length: 15 residues. In germline, CDR1 is SGHTA, CDR2 FQGNSA. Here the CDR3 DNA reads TGTGCCAGCAGCTTAGCGCTCGGGGCCAAAAACATTCAGTACTTC. The encoded protein is CASSLALGAKNIQYF.

This clone was detected once. The rearrangement links TRBV5-1 to TRBJ1-3; 7 nucleotides align to TRBD1. Trimming at V came to 3 bases and at J to 0 bases, leaving 12 bases not matched to a gene. The length of the CDR3 is 18 residues. Germline lookup yields CDR1 SGHRS and CDR2 YFSETQ. This chain's CDR3 is CASSSQPTGTSSGNTIYF. In nucleotides, the CDR3 is TGCGCCAGCAGCTCCCAACCGACAGGGACCAGCTCTGGAAACACCATATATTTT.

The chain has TRBV7-2 and TRBJ1-2; 8 bases agree with TRBD1. The CDR3 consists of 16 residues. Germline values: CDR1 SGHTA, CDR2 FQGNSA. J was trimmed by 1 base and V by 1 base; bases with no gene match: 5. The CDR3 bases are TGTGCCAGCAGCTTAGTAGGACAGGGTTTTAACTATGGCTACACCTTC. Protein product: CASSLVGQGFNYGYTF.

CDR3 bases: TGTGCCAGCAGCTTTGGGGCCCCTATAGCGGGAGCCCACCCCTCCTACAATGAGCAGTTCTTC. Amino acid sequence: CASSFGAPIAGAHPSYNEQFF. The chain uses TRBV7-6 and TRBJ2-1, with TRBD2 identical over 9 bases. Germline assignment: CDR1 SGHVS and CDR2 FNYEAQ. The CDR3 has 21 amino acids. J lost 0 bases, V lost 3 bases, and 18 bases had no gene match.

This chain uses TRBV7-6 with TRBJ2-1; maybe TRBD2 (5 bases). CDR3 length: 13 amino acids. CDR1 is SGHVS, CDR2 FNYEAQ, per germline. V gave up 2 bases and J gave up 8 bases, with 10 bases separating them. CDR3 bases: TGTGCCAGCAGCTTATTGGAGGTACATGAGCAGTTCTTC. Protein: CASSLLEVHEQFF.

This clone was seen only once. In the same sample, other DNA sequences code for this CDR3. The rearrangement links TRBV11-2 to TRBJ2-2; D may be TRBD1 (5 bases). V was pared by 1 base and J by 5 bases, with 11 bases between. The CDR3 sequence is 15 residues long. In germline, CDR1 is SGHAT, CDR2 FQNNGV. The CDR3, as DNA: TGTGCCAGCAGCTTAGTCCCAGGGAATACCGGGGAGCTGTTTTTT. The encoded protein is CASSLVPGNTGELFF.

This clone is a singleton in its sample. The chain couples TRBV7-2 to TRBJ1-6; 11 bases fit TRBD1. V lost 5 bases to trimming and J lost 7 bases; unmatched junction nucleotides: 4. Germline loops: CDR1 SGHTA, CDR2 FQGNSA. There are 15 residues in the CDR3. CDR3 in amino acids: CASSPGTGGNSPLHF. The CDR3 region has the DNA TGTGCCAGCAGCCCAGGGACAGGGGGAAATTCACCCCTCCACTTT. Full variable domain (outside the CDR3, taken from reference TRBV7-2 and TRBJ1-6): GAGVSQSPSNKVTEKGKDVELRCDPISGHTALYWYRQSLGQGLEFLIYFQGNSAPDKSGLPSDRFSAERTGGSVSTLTIQRTQQEDSAVYLCASSPGTGGNSPLHFGNGTRLTVT.

Concerning this clone: The sample contains more than one DNA sequence encoding this CDR3. The chain joins TRBV29-1 to TRBJ1-1; TRBD1 is a possible D gene (6 bases). The CDR3 sequence is 12 residues long. V was cut by 3 bases and J by 2 bases, with 7 bases left in between. CDR1 is SQVTM, CDR2 ANQGSEA, per germline. CDR3 sequence: CSVDRGNTEAFF. For the CDR3, the DNA is TGCAGCGTTGACAGGGGTAACACTGAAGCTTTCTTT.